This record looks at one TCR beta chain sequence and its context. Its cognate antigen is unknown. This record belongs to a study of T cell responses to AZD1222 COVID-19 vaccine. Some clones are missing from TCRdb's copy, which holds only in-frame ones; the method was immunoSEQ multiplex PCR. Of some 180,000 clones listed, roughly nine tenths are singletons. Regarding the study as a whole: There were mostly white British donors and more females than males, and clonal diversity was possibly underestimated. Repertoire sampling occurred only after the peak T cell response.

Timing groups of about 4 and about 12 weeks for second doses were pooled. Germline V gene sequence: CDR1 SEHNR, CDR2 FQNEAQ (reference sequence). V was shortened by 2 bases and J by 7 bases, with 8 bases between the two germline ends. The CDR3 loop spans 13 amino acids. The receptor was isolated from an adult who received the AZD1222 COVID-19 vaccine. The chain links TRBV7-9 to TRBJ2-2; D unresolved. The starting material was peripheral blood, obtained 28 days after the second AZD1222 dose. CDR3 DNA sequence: TGTGCCAGCAGCTTAACGAATAACGGGGAGCTGTTTTTT. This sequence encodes CASSLTNNGELFF.